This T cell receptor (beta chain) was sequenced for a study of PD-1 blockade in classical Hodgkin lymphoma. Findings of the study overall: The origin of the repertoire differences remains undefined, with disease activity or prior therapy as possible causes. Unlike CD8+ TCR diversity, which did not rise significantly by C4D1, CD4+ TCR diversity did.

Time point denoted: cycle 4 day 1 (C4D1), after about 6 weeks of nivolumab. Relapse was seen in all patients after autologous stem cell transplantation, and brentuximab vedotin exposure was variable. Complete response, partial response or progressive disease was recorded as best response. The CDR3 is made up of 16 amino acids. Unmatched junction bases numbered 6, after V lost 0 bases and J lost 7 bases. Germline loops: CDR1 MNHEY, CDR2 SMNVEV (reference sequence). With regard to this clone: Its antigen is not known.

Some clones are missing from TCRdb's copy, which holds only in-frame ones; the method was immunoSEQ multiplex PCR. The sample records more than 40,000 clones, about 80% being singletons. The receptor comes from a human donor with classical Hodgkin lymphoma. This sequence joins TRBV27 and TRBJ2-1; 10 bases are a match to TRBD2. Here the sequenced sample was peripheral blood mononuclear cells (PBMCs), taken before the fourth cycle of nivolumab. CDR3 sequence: CASSLSALAGGNEQFF. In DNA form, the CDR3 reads TGTGCCAGCAGTTTATCGGCATTAGCGGGAGGAAATGAGCAGTTCTTC.